The sequence of this TCR beta chain was determined in a study of response to subunit inactivated influenza vaccine. Germline V gene data show CDR1 as SGHDT and CDR2 as YYEEEE. Unmatched junction bases numbered 12, after V lost 0 bases and J lost 1 base. The CDR3 spans 19 residues. This clonotype was observed a few times. The antigen is unknown. Whole-study findings and limits: Seasonal influenza vaccination, on each occasion, was suggested by the authors to recruit few new T cells.

TCRdb re-derived calls from the RT-PCR reads in MiXCR, one entry per CDR3 protein. Of 200,000 to 300,000 distinct CDR3 sequences listed, 9% to 15% are singletons. The chain joins TRBV5-6 to TRBJ2-5; 10 positions match TRBD2. Source: non-naive T cells sorted from PBMCs, taken approximately 15 days before vaccination. This clonotype originated in a man aged 45-65 years who received an inactivated influenza vaccine. CDR3 coding DNA: TGTGCCAGCAGCTTGGGACTAGCGGGCCACGGGCCCCTCCAAGAGACCCAGTACTTC. Translating gives CASSLGLAGHGPLQETQYF.